This T cell receptor (beta chain) came from a study of T-cell reconstitution after alpha-beta-depleted transplantation in children. Library preparation (for TCRbeta) was performed with unique molecular identifiers. Each CDR3 protein gets one entry after TCRdb re-called the PCR reads with MiXCR. The sample consists of about 640,000 distinct CDR3 sequences, roughly 15% of them appearing once. This clonotype turned up a few times. V lost 6 bases to trimming and J lost 2 bases; unmatched junction nucleotides: 6. The length of the CDR3 is 14 residues. The chain carries TRBV12-3 or TRBV12-4 and TRBJ1-2, with 7 bases aligning to TRBD1. This sample comprised PBMCs from the stem cell graft donor, obtained from the stem cell graft. This TCR was recovered from a human donor who donated a stem cell graft to a child with acute myeloid leukemia. CDR3 DNA: TGTGCCAGCAGCCGGACAGGCCAAAACTATGGCTACACCTTC. Amino acid sequence: CASSRTGQNYGYTF.